This T cell receptor (beta chain) was observed in a study of glioma-infiltrating T cells. The iRepertoire nested amplicon-rescue multiplex PCR amplified TCR alpha and beta CDR3s from RNA. TCRdb analysed the multiplex PCR reads with MiXCR anew, one entry per CDR3 protein. The sample lists about 20,000 distinct CDR3 sequences, just under 25% occurring once. A remark on this clonotype: With a much larger clone just one base away, this may be a read error.

Sample: glioma tissue, nonneoplastic brain tissue, or PBMCs (not recorded which). The source of this sequence is a human donor with low-grade glioma or glioblastoma, undergoing nonglioma brain surgery, or in good health (not recorded which).

The CDR3 sequence is CASSPHRTSYNEQFF. The CDR3 nucleotides are TGTGCCAGCAGCCCCCACAGGACGTCCTACAATGAGCAGTTCTTC. The gene calls are TRBV7-3 and TRBJ2-1; perhaps TRBD1 as D (5 bases). The CDR3 is 15 amino acids. Germline values: CDR1 SGHTA, CDR2 FQGTGA. V lost 5 bases and J lost 1, with 12 bases in between.